Below, 15 T cell receptor beta chains from the same sample are listed, as sequenced in a study of OX40 agonist ivuxolimab in advanced cancers. The protocol was immunoSEQ multiplex PCR, while the TCRdb copy is restricted to in-frame clones and leaves out a portion. Seen here are approximately 77,000 clones, approximately 85% observed once, and the top ten hold roughly 2.2%. The sample consisted of CD4+ or CD8+ T cells sorted from blood, taken in a trial of the OX40 agonist ivuxolimab. These receptors all come from an adult with an advanced solid tumor such as melanoma, head and neck, liver or kidney cancer.

The J gene is TRBJ2-1, the V gene TRBV6-1; the D gene is possibly TRBD1 (6 bases). The germline V gene encodes CDR1 MNHNS and CDR2 SASEGT. The ends were cut back, 7 bases at V and 4 bases at J, with 8 bases in the middle. The length of the CDR3 is 12 residues. For the CDR3, the DNA is TGTGCCAGCAAAGGACAGTACAATGAGCAGTTCTTC. Its protein is CASKGQYNEQFF.

The chain carries TRBV7-3 and TRBJ2-2; D is perhaps TRBD1 (5 bases). CDR1 SGHTA and CDR2 FQGTGA come from the germline V gene. The ends were cut back, 5 bases at V and 2 bases at J, with 15 bases in the middle. This CDR3 region has 16 residues. In DNA, the CDR3 is TGTGCCAGCAGCCAAAGACACTGGACAAACACCGGGGAGCTGTTTTTT. Translation: CASSQRHWTNTGELFF.

The V call is TRBV6-4, the J call TRBJ1-2; TRBD1 matches 11 bases. Germline loops: CDR1 MRHNA, CDR2 SNTAGT. CDR3 length equals 14 residues. V was pared by 2 bases and J by 6 bases, with 2 bases of the junction left unmatched. The CDR3 region has the DNA TGTGCCAGCAGTGACACGGACAGGGGGCATGGCTACACCTTC. It specifies CASSDTDRGHGYTF.

The V and J genes are TRBV7-2 and TRBJ1-2; D unclear. The CDR3 length is 12 residues. V lost 1 base and J 7 bases, leaving 7 bases between the germline ends. Germline V gives CDR1 SGHTA, CDR2 FQGNSA. CDR3 DNA sequence: TGTGCCAGCAGCTTAGAACAACGTGGCTACACCTTC. Translated: CASSLEQRGYTF.

V usage is TRBV2 and J usage is TRBJ1-1; 9 bases are a match to TRBD1. The CDR3 runs 13 residues. V shed 10 bases, J shed 1 base, and the junction held 4 bases outside the gene matches. CDR1 is SNHLY, CDR2 FYNNEI, per germline. This CDR3 is CANRGLPNTEAFF. Here the CDR3 DNA reads TGTGCCAACAGGGGGCTCCCGAACACTGAAGCTTTCTTT.

The CDR3 region has the DNA TGTGCCTGGAGTCTGAAGGGGGGGGCTTCGGACAAAAACATTCAGTACTTC. Translation: CAWSLKGGASDKNIQYF. The V call is TRBV30, the J call TRBJ2-4; maybe TRBD2 (7 bases). Germline V gives CDR1 GTSNPN, CDR2 SVGIG (reference sequence). V was shortened by 2 bases and J by 3 bases, with 20 bases between the two germline ends. This CDR3 is 17 amino acids long.

This sequence joins TRBV18 and TRBJ1-2; D gene ambiguous. V lost 2 bases and J 2 bases, leaving 9 bases between the germline ends. CDR1 and CDR2 (germline): KGHSH, LQKENI. CDR3 length equals 14 residues. The CDR3 sequence is CASSPGRHNYGYTF. In nucleotides, the CDR3 is TGTGCCAGCTCACCAGGTCGACACAACTATGGCTACACCTTC.

This chain joins TRBV7-6 and TRBJ2-7; TRBD2 matches at 8 bases. The V segment lost 1 base and the J segment 5 bases; nucleotides outside the gene matches: 7. CDR1 and CDR2 from the germline V gene are SGHVS and FNYEAQ. The CDR3 is 15 amino acids. In DNA, the CDR3 is TGTGCCAGCAGCTTAGGCAGAGCGGGGGAGGACGAGCAGTACTTC. Protein sequence: CASSLGRAGEDEQYF.

V and J are TRBV30 and TRBJ2-1; 8 positions match TRBD2. After removal of 3 bases from V and 8 bases from J, the junction contained 12 bases not matched to a gene. This CDR3 region has 15 residues. CDR1 and CDR2 (germline): GTSNPN, SVGIG (reference sequence). CDR3 loop: CAWSLLGTSRYEQFF. The CDR3 bases are TGTGCCTGGAGCCTCCTCGGGACTAGTCGATATGAGCAGTTCTTC.

The chain's CDR3 is CASAPGQVFPSTNEKLFF. The CDR3 DNA is TGTGCCAGTGCTCCCGGACAGGTCTTCCCTTCAACTAATGAAAAACTGTTTTTT. J is TRBJ1-4 and V is TRBV19; TRBD1 matches 7 bases. Losses at the gene ends were 8 bases for V and 0 bases for J; bases not matched to a gene: 15. The CDR3 has 18 residues. CDR1 and CDR2 (germline): LNHDA, SQIVND (reference sequence).

The chain joins TRBV5-1 to TRBJ1-5, with D possibly TRBD1 on 6 matching bases. The CDR3 is made up of 13 amino acids. The germline V gene encodes CDR1 SGHRS and CDR2 YFSETQ. The V and J ends lost 2 bases and 4 bases respectively, with 7 bases between them. The CDR3 spells CASSFQGNQPQHF. CDR3 bases: TGCGCCAGCAGCTTTCAGGGGAATCAGCCCCAGCATTTT.

CDR3 amino acids: CAWKLAGVETQYF. The DNA of the CDR3 is TGTGCCTGGAAACTAGCGGGGGTAGAGACCCAGTACTTC. The V gene is TRBV30, the J gene TRBJ2-5, with TRBD2 matching over 11 bases. CDR3 length: 13 amino acids. CDR1 and CDR2 from the germline V gene are GTSNPN and SVGIG (reference sequence). The V and J ends lost 4 bases and 4 bases, in that order; junction bases with no gene match: 2.

This clone was seen a single time. The gene calls are TRBV11-3 and TRBJ2-1, with 15 bases identical to TRBD2. V gave up 1 base and J gave up 4 bases; unmatched junction bases: 11. CDR1 and CDR2 from the germline V gene are SGHNT and YENEEA. This CDR3 spans 20 amino acids. This CDR3 reads CASSLAPGLAGGRQYNEQFF. In nucleotides, the CDR3 is TGTGCCAGCAGCTTAGCTCCGGGACTAGCGGGGGGACGCCAATACAATGAGCAGTTCTTC.

The chain employs TRBV6-5 and TRBJ1-1; D call uncertain. This CDR3 is built from 15 residues. Trimming shortened V by 2 bases and J by 4 bases, and 14 bases separated the two germline ends. The germline V gene encodes CDR1 MNHEY and CDR2 SVGAGI. DNA for the CDR3: TGTGCCAGCAGTTACAAGGTTGGACTGGGCACTGAAGCTTTCTTT. The encoded protein is CASSYKVGLGTEAFF.

The CDR3 DNA reads TGTGCCAGCAGCTTGGAAGTGGGGAGAGCAGATACGCAGTATTTT. Its translation is CASSLEVGRADTQYF. The genes are TRBV5-5 and TRBJ2-3, with a tentative D call TRBD2 (5 bases). Trimming cost V 0 bases and J 4 bases, with 12 bases left between them. The CDR3 is 15 residues long. Looked up from germline, CDR1 is SGHKS and CDR2 is YYEKEE (reference sequence).